Given below is one T cell receptor (beta chain) in context. These data belong to a study of blood T cell repertoires in COVID-19. The CDR3 is made up of 15 amino acids. Looked up from germline, CDR1 is MDHEN and CDR2 is SYDVKM. The V end was cut by 3 bases, the J end by 5 bases, with 14 bases between. In the source study's methods: Estimates of nucleated cell counts were drawn from the amplification of reference gene primers. The repertoire was sequenced with immunoSEQ multiplex PCR; TCRdb's copy has only in-frame clones and lacks some. The V and J calls and clone size were taken over from that table, and D and trimming were inferred from the DNA. Of over 250,000 clones in the sample, over 75% were seen once.

This sequence was found in a woman between 45 and 60 years old with acute or convalescent COVID-19. The sample consisted of peripheral blood. The chain recombines TRBV28 with TRBJ1-5; perhaps TRBD1 as D (6 bases). The CDR3 DNA follows: TGTGCCAGCAGTTTTTCCGGGACACCGTATCAGCCCCAGCATTTT. As protein: CASSFSGTPYQPQHF.